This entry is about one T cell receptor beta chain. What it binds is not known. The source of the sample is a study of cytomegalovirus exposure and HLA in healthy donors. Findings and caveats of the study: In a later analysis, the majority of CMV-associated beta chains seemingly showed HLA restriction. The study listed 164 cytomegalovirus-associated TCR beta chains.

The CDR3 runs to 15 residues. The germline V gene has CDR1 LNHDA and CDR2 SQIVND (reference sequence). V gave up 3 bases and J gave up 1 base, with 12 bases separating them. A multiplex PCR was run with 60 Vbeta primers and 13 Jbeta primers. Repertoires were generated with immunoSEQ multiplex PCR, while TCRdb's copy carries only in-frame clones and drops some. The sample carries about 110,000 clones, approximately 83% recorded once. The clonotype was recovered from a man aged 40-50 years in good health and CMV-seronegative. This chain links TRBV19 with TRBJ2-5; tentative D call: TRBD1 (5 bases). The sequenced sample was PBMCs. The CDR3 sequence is CASSIGAGFQETQYF. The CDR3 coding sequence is TGTGCCAGTAGTATTGGGGCAGGGTTCCAAGAGACCCAGTACTTC.